This T cell receptor (beta chain) was recorded in a study of shared clonotypes between healthy human individuals. Donors had no recently reported acute infections or vaccinations and were HIV-negative. This clone has only a few counts. Its target is not known. Data came from immunoSEQ multiplex PCR; TCRdb stores just in-frame clones and leaves some out. Here the sample spans around 240,000 clones, under 80% being singletons. General observations from the study: The study drew on few donors, limiting represented genetic and exposure-history diversity.

The CDR3 extends over 12 amino acids. The V and J ends lost 0 bases and 7 bases respectively, with 6 bases between them. Germline assignment: CDR1 SGHAT and CDR2 FQNNGV. The rearrangement uses TRBV11-2 and TRBJ1-2; no firm D call. This TCR came from a man aged 30-40 years in good health. The sequencing sample was made of memory CD4+ T cells sorted from blood. Subset denoted: CD45RA-negative fraction. The CDR3 is CASSLEGLGYTF. CDR3 in DNA: TGTGCCAGCAGCTTAGAAGGACTTGGCTACACCTTC.